This entry features one T cell receptor beta chain sequence. The antigen is undetermined. The data were taken from a study of CD8 T cells in Susac syndrome. Trimming removed 5 bases at V and 4 bases at J, with 15 bases between. The CDR3 is made up of 15 amino acids. Looked up from germline, CDR1 is SGHAT and CDR2 is FQNNGV. The multiple sclerosis controls were treatment-naive patients, and their relapsing-remitting disease was stable or active. The study, taken as a whole, reports: The study recognized that its TCR sequencing and HLA analysis covered a relatively small number of individuals.

RNA amounts of about 0.45 to 1 ug underwent reverse transcription with random hexamers. A multiplex approach, immunoSEQ multiplex PCR, amplified TCR beta CDR3 across 54 Vbeta and 13 Jbeta. TCRdb fed the immunoSEQ multiplex PCR reads into MiXCR, producing one record per CDR3 protein. The table has about 300,000 distinct CDR3 sequences, 75% to 90% seen once. Sequenced: CD8+ T cells from PBMCs. The chain joins TRBV11-2 to TRBJ1-3; D is possibly TRBD1 (5 bases). This TCR derives from a human donor with multiple sclerosis. The CDR3 loop is CASSLPQGTGNTIYF. The CDR3 nucleotides are TGTGCCAGCAGCCTCCCCCAAGGGACGGGAAACACCATATATTTT. The complete variable domain, with remaining parts taken from reference TRBV11-2 and TRBJ1-3, reads EAGVAQSPRYKIIEKRQSVAFWCNPISGHATLYWYQQILGQGPKLLIQFQNNGVVDDSQLPKDRFSAERLKGVDSTLKIQPAKLEDSAVYLCASSLPQGTGNTIYFGEGSWLTVV.